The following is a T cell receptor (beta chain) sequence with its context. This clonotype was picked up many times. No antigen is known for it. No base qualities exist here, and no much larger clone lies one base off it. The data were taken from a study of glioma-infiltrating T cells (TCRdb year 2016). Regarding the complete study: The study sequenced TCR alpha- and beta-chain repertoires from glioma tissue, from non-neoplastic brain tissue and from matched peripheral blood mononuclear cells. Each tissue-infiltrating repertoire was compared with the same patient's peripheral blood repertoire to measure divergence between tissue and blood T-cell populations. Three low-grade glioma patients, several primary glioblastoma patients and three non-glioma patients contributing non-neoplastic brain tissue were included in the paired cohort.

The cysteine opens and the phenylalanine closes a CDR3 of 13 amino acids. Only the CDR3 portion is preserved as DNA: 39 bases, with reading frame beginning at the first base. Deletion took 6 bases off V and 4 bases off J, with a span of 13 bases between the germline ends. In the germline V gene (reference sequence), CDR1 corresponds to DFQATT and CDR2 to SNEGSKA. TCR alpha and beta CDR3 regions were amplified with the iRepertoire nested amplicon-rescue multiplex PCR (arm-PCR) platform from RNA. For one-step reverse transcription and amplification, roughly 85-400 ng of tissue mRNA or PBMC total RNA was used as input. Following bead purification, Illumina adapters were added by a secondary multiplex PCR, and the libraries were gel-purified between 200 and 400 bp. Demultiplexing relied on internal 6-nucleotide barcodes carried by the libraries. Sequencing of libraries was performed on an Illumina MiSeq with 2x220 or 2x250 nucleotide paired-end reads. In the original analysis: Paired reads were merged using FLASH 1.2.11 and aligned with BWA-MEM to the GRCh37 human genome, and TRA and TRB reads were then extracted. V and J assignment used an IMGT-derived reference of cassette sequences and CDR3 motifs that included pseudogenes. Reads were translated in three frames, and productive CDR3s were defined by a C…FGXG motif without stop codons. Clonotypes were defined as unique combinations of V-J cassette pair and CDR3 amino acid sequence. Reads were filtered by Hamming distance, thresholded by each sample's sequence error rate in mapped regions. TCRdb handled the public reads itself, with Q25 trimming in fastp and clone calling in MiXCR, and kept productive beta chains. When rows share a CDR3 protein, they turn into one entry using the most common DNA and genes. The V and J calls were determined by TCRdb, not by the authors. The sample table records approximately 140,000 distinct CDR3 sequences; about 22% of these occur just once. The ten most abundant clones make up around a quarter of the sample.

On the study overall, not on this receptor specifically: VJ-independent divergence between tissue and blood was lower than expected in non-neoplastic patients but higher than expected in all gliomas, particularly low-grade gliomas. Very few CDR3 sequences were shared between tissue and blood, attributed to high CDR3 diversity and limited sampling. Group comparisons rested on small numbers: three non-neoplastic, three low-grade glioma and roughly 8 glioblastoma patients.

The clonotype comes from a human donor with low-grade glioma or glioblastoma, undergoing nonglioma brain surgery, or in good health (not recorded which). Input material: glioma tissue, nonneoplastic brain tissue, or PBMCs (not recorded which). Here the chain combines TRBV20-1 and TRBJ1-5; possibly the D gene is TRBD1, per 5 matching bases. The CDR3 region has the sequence CSASPRGNQPQHF. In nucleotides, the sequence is TGCAGTGCCAGCCCACGGGGGAATCAGCCCCAGCATTTT.